The sequence of this T cell receptor (beta chain) was determined in a study of T cell responses to AZD1222 COVID-19 vaccine. A word on this clone: Its target is unknown.

The CDR3 has 14 amino acids. V was clipped by 4 bases and J by 7 bases; unmatched bases: 3. Germline CDR1 and CDR2: SGHRS and YFSETQ. General study points: Nearly half of spike-specific TCRs reportedly go after variant regions that carry no mutations.

TCRdb keeps only in-frame clones here, not all; method: immunoSEQ multiplex PCR. The sample has around 97,000 clones; 90% are singletons. Specimen: peripheral blood, collected on day 0 of AZD1222 vaccination. The TCR originated in an adult in good health. The rearrangement joins TRBV5-1 to TRBJ1-4, with 11 bases aligning to TRBD1. CDR3 DNA sequence: TGCGCCAGCAGCATCGGACAGGGGGCTGAAAAACTGTTTTTT. It yields the protein CASSIGQGAEKLFF.